This T cell receptor (beta chain) was observed in a study of radiation and T cells in renal cell carcinoma. Study results and limitations: In blood, top tumor clones expanded by 2 weeks, shrinking by 4. Irradiated tumors had higher TCR clonality than control tumors. Baseline intratumoral clonotype presence is unknown without pretreatment biopsies.

As to treatment: 15 Gy SBRT to primary tumor, nephrectomy 4 weeks later. Nephrectomy followed 15 Gy stereotactic body radiation by 4 weeks. TCRdb keeps only in-frame clones here, not all; method: immunoSEQ multiplex PCR. The table has 10,000 to 15,000 clones, more than 30% seen once. This clone was picked up a small number of times. No antigen is known for it. The germline gives CDR1 MNHEY, CDR2 SMNVEV (reference sequence). Deletions cut 3 bases from V and 10 bases from J, with 7 bases between. The CDR3 has 11 residues. This specimen consisted of tumor tissue, obtained from a patient whose treatment included radiotherapy and nephrectomy. The rearrangement joins TRBV27 to TRBJ2-1; D may be TRBD1 (5 bases). The sequence came from a man between 60 and 75 years old with renal cell carcinoma. CDR3 in DNA: TGTGCCAGCAGTTTGAACAGGGAGCAGTTCTTC. As protein: CASSLNREQFF.